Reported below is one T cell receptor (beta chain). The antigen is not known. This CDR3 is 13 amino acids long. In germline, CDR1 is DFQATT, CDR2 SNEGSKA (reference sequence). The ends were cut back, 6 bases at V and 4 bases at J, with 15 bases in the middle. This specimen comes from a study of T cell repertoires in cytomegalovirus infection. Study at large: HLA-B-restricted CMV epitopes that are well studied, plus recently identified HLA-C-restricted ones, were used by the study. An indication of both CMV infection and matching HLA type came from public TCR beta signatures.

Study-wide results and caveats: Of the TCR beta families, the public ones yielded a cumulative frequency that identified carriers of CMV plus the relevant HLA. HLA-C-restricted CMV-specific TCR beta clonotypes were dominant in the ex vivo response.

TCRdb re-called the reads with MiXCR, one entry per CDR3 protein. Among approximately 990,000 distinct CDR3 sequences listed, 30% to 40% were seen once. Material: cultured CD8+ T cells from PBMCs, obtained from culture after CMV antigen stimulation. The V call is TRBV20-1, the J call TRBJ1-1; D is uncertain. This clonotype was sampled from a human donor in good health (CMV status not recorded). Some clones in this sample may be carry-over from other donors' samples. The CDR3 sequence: CSAGPGIPTEAFF. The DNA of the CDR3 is TGCAGTGCCGGACCGGGGATCCCCACTGAAGCTTTCTTT.